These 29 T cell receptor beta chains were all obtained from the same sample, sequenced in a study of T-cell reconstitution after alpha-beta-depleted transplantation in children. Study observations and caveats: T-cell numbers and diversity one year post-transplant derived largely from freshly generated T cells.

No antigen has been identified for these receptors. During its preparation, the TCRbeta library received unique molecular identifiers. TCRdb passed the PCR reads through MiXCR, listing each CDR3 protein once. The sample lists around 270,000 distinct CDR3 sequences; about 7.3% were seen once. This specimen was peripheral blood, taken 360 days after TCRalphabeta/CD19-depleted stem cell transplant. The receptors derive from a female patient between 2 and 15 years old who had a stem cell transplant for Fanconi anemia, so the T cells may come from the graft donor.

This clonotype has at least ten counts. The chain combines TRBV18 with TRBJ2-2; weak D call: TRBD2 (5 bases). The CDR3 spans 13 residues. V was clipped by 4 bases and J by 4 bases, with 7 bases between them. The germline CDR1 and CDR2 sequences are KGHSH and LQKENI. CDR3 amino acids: CASSREITGELFF. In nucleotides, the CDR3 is TGTGCCAGCTCACGGGAGATCACCGGGGAGCTGTTTTTT.

The CDR3 spells CASSLSPGARYEQYF. The CDR3 DNA reads as TGTGCCAGCAGCTTATCACCAGGGGCGAGGTACGAGCAGTACTTC. The rearrangement joins TRBV7-9 to TRBJ2-7; tentatively, D is TRBD1 (6 bases). The CDR3 consists of 15 residues. The germline V gene encodes CDR1 SEHNR and CDR2 FQNEAQ (reference sequence). Trimming removed 2 bases at V and 4 bases at J, with 15 bases between.

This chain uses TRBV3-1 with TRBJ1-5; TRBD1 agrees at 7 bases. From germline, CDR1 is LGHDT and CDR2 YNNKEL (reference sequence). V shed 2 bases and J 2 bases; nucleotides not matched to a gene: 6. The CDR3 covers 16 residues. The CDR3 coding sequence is TGTGCCAGCAGCCAAAACAGGGGCGTGGGCAATCAGCCCCAGCATTTT. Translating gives CASSQNRGVGNQPQHF.

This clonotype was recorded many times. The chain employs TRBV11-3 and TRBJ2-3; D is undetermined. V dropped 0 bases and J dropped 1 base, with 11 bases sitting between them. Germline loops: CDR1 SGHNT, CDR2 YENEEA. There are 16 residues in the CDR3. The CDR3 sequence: CASSLDFGKGTDTQYF. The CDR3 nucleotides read TGTGCCAGCAGCTTAGATTTCGGCAAGGGCACAGATACGCAGTATTTT. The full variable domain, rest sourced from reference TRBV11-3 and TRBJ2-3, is EAGVVQSPRYKIIEKKQPVAFWCNPISGHNTLYWYLQNLGQGPELLIRYENEEAVDDSQLPKDRFSAERLKGVDSTLKIQPAELGDSAVYLCASSLDFGKGTDTQYFGPGTRLTVL.

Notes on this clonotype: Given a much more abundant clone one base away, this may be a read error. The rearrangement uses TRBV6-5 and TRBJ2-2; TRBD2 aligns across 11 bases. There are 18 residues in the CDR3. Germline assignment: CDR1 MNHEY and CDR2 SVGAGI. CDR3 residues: CASSYYRLAGTNTGEQFF. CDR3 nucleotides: TGTGCCAGCAGTTACTACCGACTAGCGGGAACGAACACCGGGGAGCAGTTTTTT.

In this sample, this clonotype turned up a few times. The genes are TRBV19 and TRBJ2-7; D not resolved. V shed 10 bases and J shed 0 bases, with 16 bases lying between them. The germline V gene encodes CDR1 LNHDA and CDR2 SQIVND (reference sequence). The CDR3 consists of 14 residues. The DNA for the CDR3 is TGTGCCATGAAGAATCTCCAAAGCTCCTACGAGCAGTACGTC. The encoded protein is CAMKNLQSSYEQYV.

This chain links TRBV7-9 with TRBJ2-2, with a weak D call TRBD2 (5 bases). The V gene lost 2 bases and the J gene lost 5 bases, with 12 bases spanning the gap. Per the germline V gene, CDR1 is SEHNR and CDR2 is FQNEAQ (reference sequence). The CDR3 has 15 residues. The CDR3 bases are TGTGCCAGCAGCTTACCGGGGAAGCTGACCGGGGAGCTGTTTTTT. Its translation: CASSLPGKLTGELFF.

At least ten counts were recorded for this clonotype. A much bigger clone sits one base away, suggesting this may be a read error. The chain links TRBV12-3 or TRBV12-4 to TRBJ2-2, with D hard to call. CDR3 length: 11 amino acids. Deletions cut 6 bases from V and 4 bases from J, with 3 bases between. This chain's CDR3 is CASSATGELFF. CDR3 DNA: TGTGCCAGCAGCGCCACCGGGGAGCTGTTTTTT.

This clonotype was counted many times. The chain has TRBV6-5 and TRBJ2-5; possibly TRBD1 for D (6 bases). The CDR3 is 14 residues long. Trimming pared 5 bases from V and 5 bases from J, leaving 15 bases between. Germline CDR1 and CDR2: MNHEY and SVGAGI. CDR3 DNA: TGTGCCAGCAGTACACCGGGACACGGGGAGACCCAGTACTTC. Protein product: CASSTPGHGETQYF.

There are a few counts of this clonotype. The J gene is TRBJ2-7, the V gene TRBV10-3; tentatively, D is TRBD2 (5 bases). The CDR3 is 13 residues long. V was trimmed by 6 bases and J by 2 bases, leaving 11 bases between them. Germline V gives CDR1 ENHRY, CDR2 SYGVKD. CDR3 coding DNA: TGTGCCATCAGCAAAGACGGGACCTACGAGCAGTACTTC. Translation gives CAISKDGTYEQYF.

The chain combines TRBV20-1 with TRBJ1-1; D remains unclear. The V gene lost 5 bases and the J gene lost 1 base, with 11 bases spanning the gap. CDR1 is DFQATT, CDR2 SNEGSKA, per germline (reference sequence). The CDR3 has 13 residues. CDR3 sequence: CSALRGRNTEAFF. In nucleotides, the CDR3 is TGCAGTGCTCTCCGCGGACGGAACACTGAAGCTTTCTTT.

The CDR3 spells CASSYDRGGQPQHF. The CDR3 nucleotides read TGTGCCAGCAGTTACGACAGGGGCGGACAGCCCCAGCATTTT. The chain has TRBV12-3 or TRBV12-4 and TRBJ1-5, with 8 bases matching TRBD1. V was clipped by 4 bases and J by 7 bases; unmatched bases: 6. The CDR3 length is 14 residues.

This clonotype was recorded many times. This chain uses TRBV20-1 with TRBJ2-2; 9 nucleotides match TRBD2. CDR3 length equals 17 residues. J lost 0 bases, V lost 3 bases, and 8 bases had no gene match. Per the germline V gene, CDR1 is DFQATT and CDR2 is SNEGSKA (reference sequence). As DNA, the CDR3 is TGCAGTGCTAGCACCGCGGGGGGGCCGGCGAACACCGGGGAGCTGTTTTTT. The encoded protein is CSASTAGGPANTGELFF.

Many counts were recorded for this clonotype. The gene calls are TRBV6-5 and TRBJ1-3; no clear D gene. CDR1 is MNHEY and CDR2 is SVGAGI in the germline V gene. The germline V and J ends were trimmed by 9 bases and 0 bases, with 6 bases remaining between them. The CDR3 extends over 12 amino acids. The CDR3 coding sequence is TGTGCCAGTAAGAGCTCTGGAAACACCATATATTTT. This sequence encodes CASKSSGNTIYF.

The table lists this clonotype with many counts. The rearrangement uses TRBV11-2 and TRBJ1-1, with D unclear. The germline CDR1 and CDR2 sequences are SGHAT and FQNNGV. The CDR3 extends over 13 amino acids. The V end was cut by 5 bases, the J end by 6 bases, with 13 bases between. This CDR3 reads CASSIRPGAEAFF. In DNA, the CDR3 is TGTGCCAGCAGCATTCGCCCGGGAGCTGAAGCTTTCTTT.

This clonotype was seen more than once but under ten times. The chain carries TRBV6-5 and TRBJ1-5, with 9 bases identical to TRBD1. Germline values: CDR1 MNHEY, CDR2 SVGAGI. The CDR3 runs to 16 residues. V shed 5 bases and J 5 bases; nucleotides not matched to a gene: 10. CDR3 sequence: CASSPSGQGMHQPQHF. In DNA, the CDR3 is TGTGCCAGCAGTCCCTCAGGACAGGGGATGCATCAGCCCCAGCATTTT.

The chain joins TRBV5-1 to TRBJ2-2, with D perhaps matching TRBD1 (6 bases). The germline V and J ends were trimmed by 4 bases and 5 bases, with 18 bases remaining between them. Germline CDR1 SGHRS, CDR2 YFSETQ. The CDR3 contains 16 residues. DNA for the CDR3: TGCGCCAGCAGCCAACCTACAGGGTCGTTAACCGGGGAGCTGTTTTTT. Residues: CASSQPTGSLTGELFF.

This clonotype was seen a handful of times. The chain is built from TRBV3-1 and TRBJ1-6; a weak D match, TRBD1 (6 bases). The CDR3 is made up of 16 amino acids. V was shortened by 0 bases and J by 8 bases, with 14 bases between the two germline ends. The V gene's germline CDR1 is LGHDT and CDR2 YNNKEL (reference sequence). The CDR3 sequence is CASSQERADRDSPLHF. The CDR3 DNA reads TGTGCCAGCAGCCAAGAGAGGGCGGACAGAGATTCACCCCTCCACTTT.

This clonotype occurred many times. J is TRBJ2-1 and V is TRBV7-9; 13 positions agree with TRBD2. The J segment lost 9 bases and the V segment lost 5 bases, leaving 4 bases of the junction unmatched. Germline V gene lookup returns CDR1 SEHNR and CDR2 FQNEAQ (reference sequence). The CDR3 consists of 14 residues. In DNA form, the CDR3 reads TGTGCCAGCAGCCAGGGACTAGCGGGACTTGAGCAGTTCTTC. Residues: CASSQGLAGLEQFF.

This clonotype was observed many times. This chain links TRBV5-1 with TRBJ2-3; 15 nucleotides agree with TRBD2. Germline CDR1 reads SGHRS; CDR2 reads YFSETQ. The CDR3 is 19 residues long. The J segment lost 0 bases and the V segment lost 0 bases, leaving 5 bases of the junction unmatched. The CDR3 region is CASSLAGTSGRTSTDTQYF. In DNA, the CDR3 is TGCGCCAGCAGCTTGGCCGGGACTAGCGGGAGGACCAGCACAGATACGCAGTATTTT.

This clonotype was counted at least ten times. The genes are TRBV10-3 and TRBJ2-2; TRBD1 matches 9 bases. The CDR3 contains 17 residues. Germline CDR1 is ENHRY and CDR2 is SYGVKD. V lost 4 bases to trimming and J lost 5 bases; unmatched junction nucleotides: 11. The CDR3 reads CAISARGRTGETGELFF. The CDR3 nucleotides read TGTGCCATCAGTGCAAGGGGTCGGACAGGGGAGACCGGGGAGCTGTTTTTT.

CDR3: CASSPRQAFSYEQYF. In DNA, the CDR3 is TGTGCCAGCTCACCACGGCAGGCTTTCTCCTACGAGCAGTACTTC. The chain couples TRBV18 to TRBJ2-7; D gene unclear. The CDR3 runs 15 residues. The V end lost 1 base, the J end lost 0 bases, and 10 bases lay between the germline ends. Germline CDR1 and CDR2: KGHSH and LQKENI.

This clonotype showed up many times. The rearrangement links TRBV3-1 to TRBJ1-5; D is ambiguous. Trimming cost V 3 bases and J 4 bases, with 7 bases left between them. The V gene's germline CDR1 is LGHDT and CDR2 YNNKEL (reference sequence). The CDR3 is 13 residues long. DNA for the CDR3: TGTGCCAGCAGCCATACCTCTAATCAGCCCCAGCATTTT. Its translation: CASSHTSNQPQHF.

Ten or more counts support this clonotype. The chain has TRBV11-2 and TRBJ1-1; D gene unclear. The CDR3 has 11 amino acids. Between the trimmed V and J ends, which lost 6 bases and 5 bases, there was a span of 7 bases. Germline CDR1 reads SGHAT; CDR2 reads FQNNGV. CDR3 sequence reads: CASRIGTEAFF. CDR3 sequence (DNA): TGTGCCAGCAGAATTGGGACTGAAGCTTTCTTT.

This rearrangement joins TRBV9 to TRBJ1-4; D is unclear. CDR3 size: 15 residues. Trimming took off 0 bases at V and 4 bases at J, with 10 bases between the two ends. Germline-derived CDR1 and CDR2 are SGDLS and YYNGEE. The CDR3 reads CASSVGRLVNEKLFF. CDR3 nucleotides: TGTGCCAGCAGCGTAGGGCGGCTAGTTAATGAAAAACTGTTTTTT.

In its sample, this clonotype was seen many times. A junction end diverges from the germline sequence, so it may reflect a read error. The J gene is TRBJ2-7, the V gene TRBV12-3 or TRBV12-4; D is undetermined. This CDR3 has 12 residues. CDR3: CASRLERYEQYF. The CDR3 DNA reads TGTGCCAGCAGGTTAGAGCGCTACGAGCAGTACTTC.

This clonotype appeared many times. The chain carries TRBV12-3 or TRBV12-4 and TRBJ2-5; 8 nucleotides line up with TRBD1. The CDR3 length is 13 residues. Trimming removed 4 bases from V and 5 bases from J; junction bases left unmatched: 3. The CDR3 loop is CASSSTGVETQYF. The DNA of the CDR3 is TGTGCCAGCAGTTCGACAGGGGTGGAGACCCAGTACTTC.

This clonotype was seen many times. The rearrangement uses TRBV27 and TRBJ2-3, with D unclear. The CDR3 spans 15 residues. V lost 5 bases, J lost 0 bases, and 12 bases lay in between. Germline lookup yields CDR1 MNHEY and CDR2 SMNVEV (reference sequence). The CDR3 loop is CASSPPTLSTDTQYF. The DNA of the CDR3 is TGTGCCAGCAGTCCCCCGACTTTAAGCACAGATACGCAGTATTTT.

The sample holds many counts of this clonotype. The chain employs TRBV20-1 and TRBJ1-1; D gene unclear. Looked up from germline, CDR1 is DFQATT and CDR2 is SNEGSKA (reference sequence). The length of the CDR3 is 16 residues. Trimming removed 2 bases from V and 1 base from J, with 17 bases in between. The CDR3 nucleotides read TGCAGTGCTAGATCAATGGCCGGTGTGGGGAACACTGAAGCTTTCTTT. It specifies CSARSMAGVGNTEAFF.